One T cell receptor beta chain is described in this entry. Its antigen remains undetermined. Base qualities are missing; no much larger clone stands one base away. Each collaborating institution followed its own protocols to collect whole blood in K2EDTA tubes. For TCRbeta analysis, collaborator samples were shipped as frozen whole blood, as isolated PBMCs, or as DNA extracted from either sample type. This specimen belongs to a study of blood T cell repertoires in COVID-19 (TCRdb year 2020). About the study as a whole: Samples from collaborators originated in the United States, Italy and Spain and spanned both the acute and convalescent phases of COVID-19. The prospective study material was composed of cDNA or gDNA derived from T cells, B-cell-depleted T cells, or PBMCs. Deeply sampled blood TCRbeta repertoires from subjects exposed to, actively infected with, or recovered from COVID-19 were included in the dataset. The repertoires were made available in a free public database intended to serve as a resource for research on the immune response to SARS-CoV-2. The samples were drawn from two sources: the first 160 participants of the ongoing ImmuneRACE study, and 950 to 1,500 subjects contributed by 6 global collaborators. Sample metadata almost always included a de-identified subject ID, COVID-19 status, age in years and sex. Where available, HLA class I and class II types were obtained from metadata supplied by the sample provider rather than from assay-based typing. The full study reports these points: The quantity of clinical and demographic metadata differed by source and by participant and was supplied without curation.

TCRbeta CDR3 regions were amplified from genomic DNA using the immunoSEQ Assay, a bias-controlled multiplex PCR. Concerning the study's data processing: Nucleated cell counts per sample were estimated from amplification of reference gene primers within the assay. To quantify the absolute abundance of each unique TCRbeta CDR3 rearrangement, sequence reads were collapsed and filtered. For each sample, productive Simpson clonality was calculated as the square root of Simpson's diversity index across productive rearrangements. This immuneACCESS table, as held by TCRdb, lists in-frame sequences with V and J called but not all clones. Of the missing ones, under half trace to an unresolved V gene in checked studies; the others have no known cause. From that table come the V and J calls and clone size; the DNA was used to work out D and trimming. The sample table holds more than 150,000 clones, of which almost 90% were seen once. The ten largest clones capture approximately 0.64% of the sample.

The sequence was collected from a man over 45 with acute or convalescent COVID-19. The sequenced material came from peripheral blood.

The CDR3 reads CASSEGAAESYEQYV. The bases are TGTGCCAGCTCCGAAGGGGCCGCGGAATCCTACGAGCAGTACGTC. The chain joins TRBV2 to TRBJ2-7; TRBD1 is perhaps the D gene, given 5 matching bases. CDR3 length: 15 amino acids, cysteine to valine. Only the CDR3 portion is preserved as DNA: 45 bases, with reading frame beginning at the first base. The CDR1 and CDR2 encoded by the germline V gene are SNHLY and FYNNEI. The junction shows trimming of 8 bases on V and 1 base on J, plus 18 bases between the germline ends.